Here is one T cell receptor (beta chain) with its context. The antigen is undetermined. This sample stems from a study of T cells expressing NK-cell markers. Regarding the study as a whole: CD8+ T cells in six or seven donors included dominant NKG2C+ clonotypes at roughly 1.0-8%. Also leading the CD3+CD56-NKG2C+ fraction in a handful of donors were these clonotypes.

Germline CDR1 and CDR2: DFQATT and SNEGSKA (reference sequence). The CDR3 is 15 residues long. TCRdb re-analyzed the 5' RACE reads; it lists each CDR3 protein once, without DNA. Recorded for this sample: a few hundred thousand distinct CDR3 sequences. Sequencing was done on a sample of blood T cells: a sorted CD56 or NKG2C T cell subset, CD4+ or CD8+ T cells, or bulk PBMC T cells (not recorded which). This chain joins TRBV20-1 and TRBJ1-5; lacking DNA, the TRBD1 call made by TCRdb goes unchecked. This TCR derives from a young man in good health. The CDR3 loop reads CSASRAGLSNQPQHF.